The 16 T cell receptor beta chains below all came from one sample that was sequenced in a study of shared clonotypes between healthy human individuals. Produced via immunoSEQ multiplex PCR; TCRdb's table is partial and in-frame only. The sample shows roughly 1 million clones, under 80% of them seen only once. Sequences were obtained from memory CD4+ T cells sorted from blood. Stated subset: CD45RA-negative fraction. These receptors were taken from a man between 18 and 35 years old in good health.

The rearrangement uses TRBV30 and TRBJ2-5; TRBD2 matches 7 bases. Germline trimming cut 0 bases from V and 5 bases from J; bases unmatched to any gene: 9. This CDR3 comprises 15 residues. The germline V gene has CDR1 GTSNPN and CDR2 SVGIG (reference sequence). This chain's CDR3 is CAWSVSRAGVETQYF. The CDR3 DNA follows: TGTGCCTGGAGTGTCTCGAGGGCGGGGGTGGAGACCCAGTACTTC.

The chain employs TRBV7-2 and TRBJ1-5; weak D call: TRBD1 (5 bases). Trimming pared 6 bases from V and 2 bases from J, leaving 14 bases between. Germline V gene lookup returns CDR1 SGHTA and CDR2 FQGNSA. This CDR3 spans 15 amino acids. CDR3 in DNA: TGTGCCAGCAGGAGCGCGGGACCTGGCAATCAGCCCCAGCATTTT. Translation gives CASRSAGPGNQPQHF.

The chain couples TRBV2 to TRBJ2-2; D uncertain. The CDR3 has 16 residues. CDR1 SNHLY and CDR2 FYNNEI come from the germline V gene. V dropped 7 bases and J dropped 0 bases, with 15 bases sitting between them. The CDR3, as DNA: TGTGCCAGCACGGAGAAGCCCTCTTCGAACACCGGGGAGCTGTTTTTT. As protein: CASTEKPSSNTGELFF.

The rearrangement links TRBV2 to TRBJ1-3, with 8 bases matching TRBD1. This CDR3 region has 16 residues. Losses at the gene ends were 4 bases for V and 0 bases for J; bases not matched to a gene: 5. Per the germline V gene, CDR1 is SNHLY and CDR2 is FYNNEI. The CDR3 DNA sequence: TGTGCCAGCAGTGTGACAGGGGTAGACTCTGGAAACACCATATATTTT. Its protein is CASSVTGVDSGNTIYF.

The CDR3 is CASSQDGTAKNIQYF. The CDR3 DNA reads as TGTGCCAGCAGTCAGGACGGCACTGCCAAAAACATTCAGTACTTC. This rearrangement joins TRBV7-2 to TRBJ2-4; D not resolved. V was shortened by 6 bases and J by 1 base, with 13 bases between the two germline ends. Germline values: CDR1 SGHTA, CDR2 FQGNSA. CDR3 size: 15 residues.

J is TRBJ2-3 and V is TRBV5-4; D may match TRBD1 or TRBD2 (5 bases each). CDR3 length equals 18 residues. Germline V gene lookup returns CDR1 SGHNT and CDR2 YYREEE (reference sequence). V lost 4 bases and J lost 0, with 21 bases in between. The CDR3 loop reads CASSPDPGTRSSTDTQYF. CDR3 DNA sequence: TGTGCCAGCAGCCCGGACCCCGGGACCCGGAGTAGCACAGATACGCAGTATTTT.

The V gene is TRBV2, the J gene TRBJ2-3; D ambiguous. Germline V gene lookup returns CDR1 SNHLY and CDR2 FYNNEI. The CDR3 contains 15 residues. The germline V and J ends were trimmed by 3 bases and 1 base, with 11 bases remaining between them. CDR3: CASSDDVKGTDTQYF. The CDR3, as DNA: TGTGCCAGCAGTGATGACGTAAAAGGCACAGATACGCAGTATTTT.

The chain combines TRBV30 with TRBJ2-7; a weak D match, TRBD1 (5 bases). V lost 1 base to trimming and J lost 0 bases, with 13 bases between them. This CDR3 region has 15 residues. Germline V gene sequence: CDR1 GTSNPN, CDR2 SVGIG (reference sequence). In DNA, the CDR3 is TGTGCCTGGAGTGCCAGGGCCTCCGGCTCCTACGAGCAGTACTTC. Translation: CAWSARASGSYEQYF.

The V call is TRBV28, the J call TRBJ1-2, with D possibly being TRBD1 (5 bases). Germline V gene sequence: CDR1 MDHEN, CDR2 SYDVKM. The CDR3 covers 15 residues. Trimming removed 4 bases from V and 4 bases from J, with 16 bases in between. The CDR3: CASSWGVAGSYGYTF. The CDR3 region has the DNA TGTGCCAGCAGTTGGGGGGTCGCGGGGTCCTATGGCTACACCTTC.

This chain links TRBV7-9 with TRBJ2-7, with TRBD1 identical over 7 bases. This CDR3 contains 14 residues. V gave up 5 bases and J gave up 2 bases; unmatched junction bases: 6. CDR1 and CDR2 from the germline V gene are SEHNR and FQNEAQ (reference sequence). The DNA for the CDR3 is TGTGCCAGCAGCCCCAGGACAGGCACCTACGAGCAGTACTTC. It codes for CASSPRTGTYEQYF.

This chain connects TRBV5-1 to TRBJ2-3; 15 bases align to TRBD2. This CDR3 comprises 18 residues. J lost 5 bases, V lost 3 bases, and 10 bases had no gene match. Germline assignment: CDR1 SGHRS and CDR2 YFSETQ. The CDR3 is CASSSSRTSGGGRDTQYF. The CDR3, as DNA: TGCGCCAGCAGCTCGTCCCGGACTAGCGGGGGGGGACGAGATACGCAGTATTTT.

The rearrangement uses TRBV18 and TRBJ2-5, with D perhaps matching TRBD1 or TRBD2 (5 bases each). Germline lookup yields CDR1 KGHSH and CDR2 LQKENI. The CDR3 spans 16 residues. Trimming left V 3 bases short and J 4 bases short, with 18 bases between. The CDR3 sequence is CASSPRDRPRGETQYF. DNA for the CDR3: TGTGCCAGCTCACCCCGGGACCGCCCGAGGGGAGAGACCCAGTACTTC.

This chain connects TRBV28 to TRBJ1-5, with 8 bases that match TRBD1. This CDR3 has 18 residues. Germline assignment: CDR1 MDHEN and CDR2 SYDVKM. J gave up 2 bases and V 6 bases, and 15 bases lay outside the gene matches. CDR3 sequence reads: CASSLARGTGLGNQPQHF. Written as DNA, the CDR3 is TGTGCCAGCAGCCTTGCAAGGGGGACAGGCTTGGGCAATCAGCCCCAGCATTTT. The variable domain in full, completed from reference TRBV28 and TRBJ1-5, reads DVKVTQSSRYLVKRTGEKVFLECVQDMDHENMFWYRQDPGLGLRLIYFSYDVKMKEKGDIPEGYSVSREKKERFSLILESASTNQTSMYLCASSLARGTGLGNQPQHFGDGTRLSIL.

V and J are TRBV6-1 and TRBJ1-5, with TRBD1 identical over 8 bases. J lost 2 bases, V lost 5 bases, and 2 bases had no gene match. The CDR3 has 14 amino acids. Germline-derived CDR1 and CDR2 are MNHNS and SASEGT. The CDR3 sequence: CASSQTGGNQPQHF. In DNA form, the CDR3 reads TGTGCCAGCAGTCAGACAGGGGGCAATCAGCCCCAGCATTTT.

The V and J genes are TRBV10-3 and TRBJ2-7; 8 nucleotides agree with TRBD1. With 6 bases clipped from V and 7 bases from J, the junction kept 11 bases outside the gene matches. The V gene's germline CDR1 is ENHRY and CDR2 SYGVKD. This CDR3 has 14 amino acids. The CDR3 DNA sequence: TGTGCCATCAGCTTGACAGGGGTTATGGGTGAGCAGTACTTC. It yields the protein CAISLTGVMGEQYF.

J is TRBJ2-3 and V is TRBV5-1; D possibly corresponds to TRBD1 (5 bases). The CDR3 is 15 amino acids. V was clipped by 0 bases and J by 2 bases, with 10 bases between them. Germline-derived CDR1 and CDR2 are SGHRS and YFSETQ. The CDR3 spells CASSLDEGVTDTQYF. The CDR3 region has the DNA TGCGCCAGCAGCTTGGATGAAGGGGTCACAGATACGCAGTATTTT.